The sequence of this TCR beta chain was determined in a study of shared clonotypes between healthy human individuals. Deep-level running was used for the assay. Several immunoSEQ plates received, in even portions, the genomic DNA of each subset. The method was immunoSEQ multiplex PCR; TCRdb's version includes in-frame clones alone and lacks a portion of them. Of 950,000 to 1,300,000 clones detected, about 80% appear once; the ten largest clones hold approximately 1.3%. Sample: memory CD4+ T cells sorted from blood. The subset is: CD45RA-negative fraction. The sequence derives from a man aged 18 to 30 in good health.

CDR3 sequence reads: CAWSVSSVGNTIYF. As DNA, the CDR3 is TGTGCCTGGAGTGTATCTTCTGTCGGAAACACCATATATTTT. V usage is TRBV30 and J usage is TRBJ1-3, with no clear D. The CDR3 spans 14 residues. CDR1 and CDR2 from the germline V gene are GTSNPN and SVGIG (reference sequence). The ends were cut back, 0 bases at V and 4 bases at J, with 10 bases in the middle.